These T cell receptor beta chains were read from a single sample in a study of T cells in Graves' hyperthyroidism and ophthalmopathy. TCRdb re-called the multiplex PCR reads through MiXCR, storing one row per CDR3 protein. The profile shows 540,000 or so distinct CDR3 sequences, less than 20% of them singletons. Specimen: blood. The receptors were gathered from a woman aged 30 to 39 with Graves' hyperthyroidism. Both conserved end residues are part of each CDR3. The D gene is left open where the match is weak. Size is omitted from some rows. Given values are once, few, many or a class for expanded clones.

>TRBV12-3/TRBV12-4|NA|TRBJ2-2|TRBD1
TGTGCCAGTGGAGCGGCAACCGGGACAGCGAACACCGGGGAGCTGTTTTTT
CASGAATGTANTGELFF
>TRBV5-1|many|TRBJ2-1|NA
TGCGCCAGCAGCTGGGCAGACAGGATCAGACCCAATGAGCAGTTCTTC
CASSWADRIRPNEQFF
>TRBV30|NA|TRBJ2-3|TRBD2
TGTGCCTGGAGCCAGGGACTAGCGGGAGTAGCGGTAGATACGCAGTATTTT
CAWSQGLAGVAVDTQYF
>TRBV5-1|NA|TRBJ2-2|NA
TGCGCCAGCAGCTTTGGGCCCGGGAAGCTGTTTTTT
CASSFGPGKLFF
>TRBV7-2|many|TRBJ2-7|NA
TGTGCCAGCAGCGTCAAGGGCCCCTACGAGCAGTACTTC
CASSVKGPYEQYF
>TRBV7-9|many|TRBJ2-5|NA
TGTGCCAGCAGCTCCCCACTAGGAAGCGGGGAGACCCAGTACTTC
CASSSPLGSGETQYF
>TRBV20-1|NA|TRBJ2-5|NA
TGCAGTGCTAGGGGACGGCCACAAGAGACCCAGTACTTC
CSARGRPQETQYF
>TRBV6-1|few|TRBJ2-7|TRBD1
TGTGCCAGCAGTTCCCCGGGACAGGGATACTACGAGCAGTACTTC
CASSSPGQGYYEQYF
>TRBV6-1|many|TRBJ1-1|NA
TGTGCCGGACAGTCAGCGGCGAACACTGAAGCTTTCTTT
CAGQSAANTEAFF
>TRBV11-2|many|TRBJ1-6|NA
TGTGCCAGCAGCTTAGACAGGGTTGGATCACCCCTCCACTTT
CASSLDRVGSPLHF
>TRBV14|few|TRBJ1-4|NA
TGTGCCAGCAGCCAAGCTTTAATGTGGGGTGCTAATGAAAAACTGTTTTTT
CASSQALMWGANEKLFF
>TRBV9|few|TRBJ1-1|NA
TGTGCCAGCAGCGTAGATGGGTTGGACACTGAAGCTTTCTTT
CASSVDGLDTEAFF
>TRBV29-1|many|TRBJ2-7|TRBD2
TGCAGCGTTCTGATGACTAGCGGGAGAGTCTACGAGCAGTACTTC
CSVLMTSGRVYEQYF
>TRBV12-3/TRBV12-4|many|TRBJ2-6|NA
TGTGCCAGCAGTAACCACGTTCCCTCTGGGGCCAACGTCCTGACTTTC
CASSNHVPSGANVLTF
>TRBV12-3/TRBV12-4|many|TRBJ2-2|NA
TGTGCCAGCAGTCGAACCGGAGTCACCGGGGAGCTGTTTTTT
CASSRTGVTGELFF
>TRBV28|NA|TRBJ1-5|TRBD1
TGTGCCAGCAGACTAGGACAGGGCCTGGGGAATCAGCCCCAGCATTTT
CASRLGQGLGNQPQHF
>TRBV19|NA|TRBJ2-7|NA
TGTGCCAGTAGTATAGATCAAACTTCCTACGAGCAGTACTTC
CASSIDQTSYEQYF
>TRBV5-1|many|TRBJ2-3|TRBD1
TGCGCCACCCGACAGGGGGCCACAGATACGCAGTATTTT
CATRQGATDTQYF
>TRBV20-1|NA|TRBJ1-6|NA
TGCAGTGCTTTCGACCCGGGGGAAAATTCACCCCTCCACTTT
CSAFDPGENSPLHF
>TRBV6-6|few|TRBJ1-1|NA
TGTGCCAGCAGTTACGGGTCGCCAGGACAGAACACTGAAGCTTTCTTT
CASSYGSPGQNTEAFF
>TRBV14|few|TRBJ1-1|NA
TGTGCCAGCAGCCAAGTAGACCCAAGGTTGGGGACTGAAGCTCTCTTT
CASSQVDPRLGTEALF
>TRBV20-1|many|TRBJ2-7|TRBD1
TGCAGTGCGGGGACAGGGGGAATTTACGAGCAGTACTTC
CSAGTGGIYEQYF
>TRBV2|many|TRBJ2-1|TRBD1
TGTGCCAGCAGTATAGAGACAGGGGTCAATGAGCAGTTCTTC
CASSIETGVNEQFF
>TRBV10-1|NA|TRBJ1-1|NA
TGTGCCAGTACGAGGGGCCGGGACACTGAGGCTTTCTTT
CASTRGRDTEAFF
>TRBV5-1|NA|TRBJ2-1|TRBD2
TGCGCCAGCGGGGTAGCGGGAGGGCCTAATGAGCAGTTCTTC
CASGVAGGPNEQFF
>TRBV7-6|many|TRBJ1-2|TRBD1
TGTGCCAGCAGCTCGACAGGGGTCAATGGCTACACCTTC
CASSSTGVNGYTF
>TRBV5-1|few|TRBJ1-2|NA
TGCGCCAGCAGCTTTATCTTTGGAGCTTTCTATGGCTACACCTTC
CASSFIFGAFYGYTF
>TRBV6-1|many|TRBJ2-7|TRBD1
TGTGCCAGCAGCCGAACCTCGGGGACAGGGGTTCGCGAGCAGTACTTC
CASSRTSGTGVREQYF
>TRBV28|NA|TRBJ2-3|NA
TGTGCCAGCAGTTTTTCGGGGGCTCGCACAGATACGCAGTATTTT
CASSFSGARTDTQYF
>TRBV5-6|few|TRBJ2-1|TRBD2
TGTGCCAGCAGCTTACGACTAGCTAGGTCCTACAATGAGCAGTTCTTC
CASSLRLARSYNEQFF
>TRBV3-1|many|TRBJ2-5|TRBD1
TGTGCCAGCAGCCAAGCTACAGGGGGGTTTCAAGAGACCCAGTACTTC
CASSQATGGFQETQYF
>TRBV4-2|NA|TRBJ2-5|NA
TGTGCCAGCAGCCAAGTGGGAGCGGACCTGATCGAGACCCAGTACTTC
CASSQVGADLIETQYF
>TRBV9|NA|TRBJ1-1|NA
TGTGCCAGCAGCGTATCTGCGGACCTGAACACTGAAGCTTTCTTT
CASSVSADLNTEAFF
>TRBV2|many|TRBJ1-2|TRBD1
TGTGCCAGCATTAGGACAGGGGGAGTCGCTTTCGGCTACACCTTC
CASIRTGGVAFGYTF
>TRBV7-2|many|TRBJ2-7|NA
TGTGCCAGCAGCTCTCGGGACCACTACGAGCAGTACTTC
CASSSRDHYEQYF
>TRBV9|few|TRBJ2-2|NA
TGTGCCAGCAGCCGGGCGACAGGAACCTCCATGACGAACACCGGGGAGCTGTTTTTT
CASSRATGTSMTNTGELFF
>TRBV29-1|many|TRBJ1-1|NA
TGCAGCGTTGTCGGGAATGTGGACACTGAAGCTTTCTTT
CSVVGNVDTEAFF
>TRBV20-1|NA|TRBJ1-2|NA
TGCAGTGCTAGTTACAGTCGCGCTAACTATGGCTACACCTTC
CSASYSRANYGYTF
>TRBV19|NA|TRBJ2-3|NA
TGTGCCAGCGCGTCGGGGGACACAGATACGCAGTATTTT
CASASGDTDTQYF
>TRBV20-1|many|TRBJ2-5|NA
TGCAGTGCTAGACAGGGGAGGGAGACCCAGTACTTC
CSARQGRETQYF
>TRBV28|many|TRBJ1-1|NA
TGTGCCAGTCGGGACACTGAAGCTTTCTTT
CASRDTEAFF
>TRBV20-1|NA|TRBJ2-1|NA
TGCAGTGCGCCCGTCCCGGGACAAACATTAGGTGAGCAGTTCTTC
CSAPVPGQTLGEQFF
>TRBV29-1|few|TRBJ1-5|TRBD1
TGCAGCGCAGGGGACAGATATCAGCCCCAGCATTTT
CSAGDRYQPQHF
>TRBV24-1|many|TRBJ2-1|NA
TGTGCCACCAGTGATTTGAATAGGGGCGATGAGCAGTTCTTC
CATSDLNRGDEQFF
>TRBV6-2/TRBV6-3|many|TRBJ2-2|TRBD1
TGTGCCAGCAGTTCGGGACAGCGGACCGGGGAGCTGTTTTTT
CASSSGQRTGELFF
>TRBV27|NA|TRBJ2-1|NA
TGTGCCAGCAGTGCAGGAAACTTCAATGAGCAGTTCTTC
CASSAGNFNEQFF
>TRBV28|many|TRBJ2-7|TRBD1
TGTGCCAGCAGCTACCCCGGGACAGGGAGGCGCGAGCAGTACTTC
CASSYPGTGRREQYF
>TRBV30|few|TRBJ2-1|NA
TGTGCCTGGGCCCCCGCTAGCGTCTCCTACAATGAGCAGTTCTTC
CAWAPASVSYNEQFF
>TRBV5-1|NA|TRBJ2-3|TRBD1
TGCGCCAGCAGTCCGACAGGGCCATTTAGCACAGATACGCAGTATTTT
CASSPTGPFSTDTQYF
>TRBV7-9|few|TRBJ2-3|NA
TGTGCCAGCAGCCCGCCGGATACGGGGACAGATACGCAGTATTTT
CASSPPDTGTDTQYF
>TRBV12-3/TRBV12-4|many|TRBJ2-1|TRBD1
TGTGCCAGCAGCTCCGTCCCGGGACAGGGTGGGAAGCAGTTCTTC
CASSSVPGQGGKQFF
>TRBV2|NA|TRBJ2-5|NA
TGTGCCAGCAGTGTTGGCATCGGGTACCAAGAGACCCAGTACTTC
CASSVGIGYQETQYF
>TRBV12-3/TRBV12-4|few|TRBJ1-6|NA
TGTGCCAGCAGCCCCTCTACGCGTTTCGGGCCGAATTCACCCCCCCACTTT
CASSPSTRFGPNSPPHF